This TCR beta chain was captured by sequencing in a study of CD8 T cells in ankylosing spondylitis. Points from the study as a whole: Clones linked to disease were reported to show significant enrichment in matched ankylosing spondylitis synovial fluid. Researchers report that disease-linked clones proved CD8+ and relatively rare in peripheral blood.

TCR beta libraries were made by quantitative 5'-RACE with molecular barcodes. From the 5' RACE reads, TCRdb called clonotypes with MiXCR, one entry per CDR3 protein. This table has around 340,000 distinct CDR3 sequences, 14% to 15% appearing once. The ends lost 0 bases at V and 9 bases at J; junction bases unmatched: 9. This CDR3 has 16 residues. CDR1 is LGHDT, CDR2 YNNKEL, per germline (reference sequence). This clonotype was seen a few times. The antigen is not known. This TCR was sampled from a male donor with ankylosing spondylitis or in good health (not recorded which). V is TRBV3-1 and J is TRBJ2-1; 9 bases map to TRBD2. Sequencing was done on a sample of blood, either unsorted or a sorted T cell fraction (not recorded which). The CDR3 DNA reads as TGTGCCAGCAGCCAAGATAAGATAGCGGGAGCCGGTGAGCAGTTCTTC. Its translation is CASSQDKIAGAGEQFF.